The 8 T cell receptor beta chains in this list originate from one sample, sequenced in a study of T cells in Graves' hyperthyroidism and ophthalmopathy. Amplified TCR beta CDR3 regions came from RNA transcripts. HTBI primers were employed in a first-round RT-PCR of the TCR CDR3. TCRdb re-derived calls from the multiplex PCR reads in MiXCR, one entry per CDR3 protein. The sample gives about 480,000 distinct CDR3 sequences, about 22% of which show up once; around 50% is in the top ten. Sequenced sample: blood. These TCRs come from a woman in her 70s with Graves' ophthalmopathy.

V usage is TRBV9 and J usage is TRBJ2-3, with TRBD2 as a possible D gene (6 bases). Germline V gene lookup returns CDR1 SGDLS and CDR2 YYNGEE. The CDR3 spans 15 residues. Trimming pared 3 bases from V and 4 bases from J, leaving 15 bases between. CDR3 loop: CASSGLGDLSDTQYF. CDR3 DNA sequence: TGTGCCAGCAGCGGCCTTGGGGACTTATCAGATACGCAGTATTTT.

In its sample, this clonotype was seen many times. The genes are TRBV12-3 or TRBV12-4 and TRBJ2-1; TRBD2 matches at 10 bases. The CDR3 contains 16 residues. The V segment lost 6 bases and the J segment 7 bases; nucleotides outside the gene matches: 12. This CDR3 is CASSARLAGVRNEQFF. CDR3 coding DNA: TGTGCCAGCAGCGCACGCCTAGCGGGAGTACGGAATGAGCAGTTCTTC.

This clonotype was found many times. The chain employs TRBV2 and TRBJ2-7, with a possible D match to TRBD1 (5 bases). With 4 bases removed from V and 8 bases from J, the gap between germline ends came to 9 bases. There are 11 residues in the CDR3. The germline V gene encodes CDR1 SNHLY and CDR2 FYNNEI. The CDR3 loop reads CASSGGNKQYF. CDR3 bases: TGTGCCAGCAGTGGGGGCAATAAGCAGTACTTC.

The chain is built from TRBV12-3 or TRBV12-4 and TRBJ1-1; TRBD1 might be the D (6 bases). The CDR3 runs 14 residues. V was shortened by 6 bases and J by 5 bases, with 16 bases between the two germline ends. The CDR3 is CASSRNRAATEAFF. CDR3 DNA: TGTGCCAGCAGCCGAAACAGGGCGGCTACTGAAGCTTTCTTT.

This clonotype has more than one count but fewer than ten. The rearrangement uses TRBV24-1 and TRBJ2-1; D is ambiguous. Germline lookup yields CDR1 KGHDR and CDR2 SFDVKD. The CDR3 covers 8 residues. The CDR3 nucleotides are TGTGGAGCGAATGAGCAGTTCTTC. Its protein is CGANEQFF.

In this sample, this clonotype turned up a few times. The chain has TRBV5-8 and TRBJ1-5; D may be TRBD1 (5 bases). Germline V CDR1 and CDR2: SGHTS, YDEGEE. Trimming left V 2 bases short and J 7 bases short, with 13 bases between. The CDR3 is made up of 14 amino acids. In nucleotides, the CDR3 is TGTGCCAGCAGCTTTTACAGGTCCCCCCAGCCCCAGCATTTT. Translating it yields CASSFYRSPQPQHF.

V usage is TRBV7-2 and J usage is TRBJ1-2; maybe TRBD1 (5 bases). Trimming removed 2 bases at V and 5 bases at J, with 6 bases between. The CDR3 length is 12 residues. CDR1 SGHTA and CDR2 FQGNSA come from the germline V gene. CDR3 region: CASSLRTYGYTF. The CDR3 bases are TGTGCCAGCAGCTTAAGGACATATGGCTACACCTTC.

Many counts were recorded for this clonotype. The rearrangement joins TRBV2 to TRBJ1-1; D is uncertain. Germline V gene lookup returns CDR1 SNHLY and CDR2 FYNNEI. V was cut by 2 bases and J by 1 base, with 8 bases left in between. The CDR3 loop spans 14 amino acids. CDR3 coding DNA: TGTGCCAGCAGTGAACGGGCGGGGAACACTGAAGCTTTCTTT. Translating it yields CASSERAGNTEAFF.